These 7 T cell receptor beta chains came from one sample sequenced in a study of breast tumors, draining lymph nodes, adjacent tissues. TCRdb fed the multiplex PCR reads into MiXCR, producing one record per CDR3 protein. This table holds around 50,000 distinct CDR3 sequences, roughly 23% found once. Sequenced material: breast tumor tissue. All receptors come from a female donor with breast cancer. Some clones in this sample may be carry-over from other donors' samples.

In this sample, this clonotype turned up many times. V is TRBV9 and J is TRBJ2-5, with TRBD2 matching over 8 bases. Germline CDR1 and CDR2: SGDLS and YYNGEE. The J segment lost 5 bases and the V segment lost 7 bases, leaving 7 bases of the junction unmatched. The CDR3 is 13 residues long. The CDR3 protein is CASGDSGVETQYF. The CDR3 nucleotides read TGTGCCAGCGGGGATAGCGGGGTGGAGACCCAGTACTTC.

The V call is TRBV2, the J call TRBJ2-3; TRBD1 might be the D (5 bases). The length of the CDR3 is 14 residues. The V gene lost 5 bases and the J gene lost 0 bases, with 9 bases spanning the gap. The germline CDR1 and CDR2 sequences are SNHLY and FYNNEI. This CDR3 is CASSRGISTDTQYF. In nucleotides, the CDR3 is TGTGCCAGCAGTAGGGGAATTAGCACAGATACGCAGTATTTT.

This clonotype appeared many times. DNA for the CDR3: TGCAGTGCTACACACAGGGGCGGCTATGGCTACACCTTC. Protein product: CSATHRGGYGYTF. The V call is TRBV20-1, the J call TRBJ1-2; 7 bases agree with TRBD1. J gave up 4 bases and V 4 bases, and 6 bases lay outside the gene matches. The CDR3 runs 13 residues. Germline CDR1 reads DFQATT; CDR2 reads SNEGSKA (reference sequence).

This clonotype has a count of ten or more. This chain connects TRBV5-4 to TRBJ1-2, with D unclear. This CDR3 contains 13 residues. Trimming cost V 0 bases and J 3 bases, with 6 bases left between them. Germline V lookup: CDR1 SGHNT, CDR2 YYREEE (reference sequence). The CDR3 DNA follows: TGTGCCAGCAGCTTGGACTGGGACTATGGCTACACCTTC. Protein product: CASSLDWDYGYTF.

This clonotype was picked up many times. The chain is built from TRBV20-1 and TRBJ2-7; 7 nucleotides align to TRBD1. There are 14 residues in the CDR3. The J segment lost 2 bases and the V segment lost 2 bases, leaving 6 bases of the junction unmatched. Germline-derived CDR1 and CDR2 are DFQATT and SNEGSKA (reference sequence). The CDR3 protein is CSARLRGYTYEQYF. The CDR3 region has the DNA TGCAGTGCTAGACTCAGGGGGTATACCTACGAGCAGTACTTC.

This clonotype was seen many times. This chain joins TRBV6-5 and TRBJ2-1; perhaps D is TRBD1 or TRBD2 (5 bases each). Trimming left V 9 bases short and J 10 bases short, with 16 bases between. Germline V gene sequence: CDR1 MNHEY, CDR2 SVGAGI. This CDR3 spans 12 amino acids. This CDR3 reads CASSRGVGEQFF. The DNA for the CDR3 is TGTGCCAGTTCTAGAGGGGTTGGCGAGCAGTTCTTC.

In this sample, this clonotype turned up many times. J is TRBJ1-2 and V is TRBV2; TRBD1 is a possible D gene (6 bases). Germline V gene sequence: CDR1 SNHLY, CDR2 FYNNEI. CDR3 size: 13 residues. V was pared by 5 bases and J by 4 bases, with 11 bases between. The CDR3: CASSSTGPYGYTF. Written as DNA, the CDR3 is TGTGCCAGCAGTTCGACAGGCCCCTATGGCTACACCTTC.